Below, 19 T cell receptor beta chains from the same sample are listed, as sequenced in a study of blood T cells in healthy people across ages. It was with a sample-barcoded 5' primer and a J-beta primer mix that a second PCR of about 6 to 12 cycles was run. Each CDR3 protein is one row after TCRdb ran MiXCR on the 5' RACE reads. The top ten clones hold 9% to 9.5% of a sample with roughly 700,000 distinct CDR3 sequences, 20% to 25% of them seen once. These same data were also listed under a study on T cells of mothers and their children.

Sequencing used blood. The receptors were gathered from a boy younger than 18 in good health.

This chain joins TRBV27 and TRBJ1-4, with D tentatively TRBD1 (6 bases). Trimming cost V 8 bases and J 6 bases, with 13 bases left between them. The CDR3 totals 13 residues. Germline V gene sequence: CDR1 MNHEY, CDR2 SMNVEV (reference sequence). The CDR3 region has the DNA TGTGCCAGCCTGGGGGCCGGTCATGAAAAACTGTTTTTT. The encoded protein is CASLGAGHEKLFF.

This clonotype appeared a few times. The chain joins TRBV7-2 to TRBJ2-5; TRBD2 matches 9 bases. The J call may be in error: the DNA end matches TRBJ2-1 better. Per germline, CDR1 SGHTA and CDR2 FQGNSA. This CDR3 has 15 amino acids. The CDR3 region is CASSFAGGSHNEQFF. CDR3 in DNA: TGTGCCAGCAGCTTTGCGGGAGGGTCACACAATGAGCAGTTCTTC.

The chain is built from TRBV20-1 and TRBJ1-5; perhaps TRBD1 as D (5 bases). This CDR3 spans 13 amino acids. Per the germline V gene, CDR1 is DFQATT and CDR2 is SNEGSKA (reference sequence). Trimming left V 6 bases short and J 7 bases short, with 16 bases between. This CDR3 reads CSASWGRQQPQHF. CDR3 DNA sequence: TGCAGTGCCAGCTGGGGGAGGCAACAGCCCCAGCATTTT.

This chain uses TRBV20-1 with TRBJ1-3, with D maybe TRBD1 (5 bases). V was pared by 5 bases and J by 4 bases, with 15 bases between. The CDR3 runs to 14 residues. The germline gives CDR1 DFQATT, CDR2 SNEGSKA (reference sequence). CDR3 loop: CSARDGTTGNTIYF. For the CDR3, the DNA is TGCAGTGCTCGGGACGGGACTACGGGAAACACCATATATTTT.

The chain is built from TRBV29-1 and TRBJ2-2; 9 bases agree with TRBD2. The V gene end was trimmed by 1 base and the J gene end by 3 bases; junction bases not matched to a gene: 3. The CDR3 is made up of 15 amino acids. Germline V gives CDR1 SQVTM, CDR2 ANQGSEA. CDR3 DNA: TGCAGCGTTGAAGTTAGCGGGGGCTACACCGGGGAGCTGTTTTTT. This gives the protein CSVEVSGGYTGELFF.

V and J are TRBV6-5 and TRBJ1-1; D may be TRBD1 (5 bases). CDR1 is MNHEY and CDR2 is SVGAGI in the germline V gene. This CDR3 spans 18 amino acids. V lost 4 bases and J lost 0, with 21 bases in between. The CDR3 reads CASSFRRPKTAMNTEAFF. The CDR3 nucleotides are TGTGCCAGCAGTTTCAGAAGGCCCAAGACAGCTATGAACACTGAAGCTTTCTTT.

The V gene is TRBV12-3 or TRBV12-4, the J gene TRBJ2-7, with no clear D. V lost 3 bases and J 4 bases, leaving 13 bases between the germline ends. CDR3 length: 14 residues. The CDR3 reads CASSLATDGYEQYF. CDR3 nucleotides: TGTGCCAGCAGTTTGGCGACTGACGGATACGAGCAGTACTTC.

This clonotype appeared a few times. In DNA form, the CDR3 reads TGTGCCAGCAGCTTAAGACCGTACCAAGAGACCCAGTACTTC. Protein: CASSLRPYQETQYF. The chain combines TRBV7-3 with TRBJ2-5; no clear D. CDR3 length: 14 amino acids. Germline V CDR1 and CDR2: SGHTA, FQGTGA. The V end lost 1 base, the J end lost 0 bases, and 6 bases lay between the germline ends.

The chain recombines TRBV12-3 or TRBV12-4 with TRBJ1-3, with D perhaps matching TRBD1 (5 bases). V lost 5 bases and J 0 bases, leaving 11 bases between the germline ends. This CDR3 comprises 15 residues. For the CDR3, the DNA is TGTGCCAGCAGTACCGGGACCAGCTCTGGAAACACCATATATTTT. It translates to CASSTGTSSGNTIYF.

This clonotype turned up a few times. The DNA for the CDR3 is TGTGCCAGCAGTACCATAGCGGGAGAGATCTACGAGCAGTACTTC. Protein sequence: CASSTIAGEIYEQYF. The chain combines TRBV6-5 with TRBJ2-7; 9 bases are a match to TRBD2. The CDR3 covers 15 residues. Trimming took 5 bases from V and 3 from J; bases not matched to a gene: 8. Per germline, CDR1 MNHEY and CDR2 SVGAGI.

The CDR3 nucleotides are TGCGCCAGCAGCTTGGCAGGGGAAGCTGAAGCTTTCTTT. It specifies CASSLAGEAEAFF. The chain recombines TRBV5-1 with TRBJ1-1; a possible D gene is TRBD1 (6 bases). The CDR3 length is 13 residues. Trimming removed 0 bases from V and 6 bases from J, with 9 bases in between. Germline CDR1 reads SGHRS; CDR2 reads YFSETQ.

The V call is TRBV24-1, the J call TRBJ2-1, with D perhaps given as TRBD1 or TRBD2 (5 bases each). CDR1 and CDR2 from the germline V gene are KGHDR and SFDVKD. Trimming removed 5 bases from V and 7 bases from J, with 5 bases in between. CDR3 length: 11 residues. The CDR3 DNA is TGTGCCACCAGTGGGGGGAATGAGCAGTTCTTC. Translated: CATSGGNEQFF.

This clonotype appeared a few times. The rearrangement joins TRBV20-1 to TRBJ2-6, with 11 positions matching TRBD2. The germline gives CDR1 DFQATT, CDR2 SNEGSKA (reference sequence). The CDR3 runs to 19 residues. Trimming took 5 bases from V and 0 from J; bases not matched to a gene: 12. As DNA, the CDR3 is TGCAGTGCTTATGTTAGCGGGGGGGCGGACCTCTCTGGGGCCAACGTCCTGACTTTC. It yields the protein CSAYVSGGADLSGANVLTF.

To note about this clonotype: At one end the junction does not follow the germline gene, possibly because of a read error. The chain recombines TRBV6-1 with TRBJ1-1; no firm D call. This CDR3 is built from 12 residues. Germline V gene lookup returns CDR1 MNHNS and CDR2 SASEGT. The CDR3 reads CAGSVGIAEAFF. DNA for the CDR3: TGTGCCGGCAGTGTGGGGATCGCTGAAGCTTTCTTT.

Comment on this clonotype: At one boundary the junction diverges from the germline segment, which might be a read error. V usage is TRBV11-3 and J usage is TRBJ2-5; 14 nucleotides line up with TRBD2. This CDR3 has 15 residues. In germline, CDR1 is SGHNT, CDR2 YENEEA. The CDR3 bases are TGTGCCAGCAGCTTAGGACTAGCGGGGGGGCGAGGCAAGTTCTTC. It specifies CASSLGLAGGRGKFF.

CDR3 protein: CASSRTGHPYEQYF. The CDR3 DNA reads as TGTGCCAGCAGCCGAACCGGTCATCCCTACGAGCAGTACTTC. The gene calls are TRBV6-2 or TRBV6-3 and TRBJ2-7, with no clear D. Trimming took 6 bases from V and 2 from J, leaving 14 bases between them. This CDR3 comprises 14 residues. Germline loops: CDR1 MNHEY, CDR2 SVGEGT.

J is TRBJ2-3 and V is TRBV15; D possibly uses TRBD1 or TRBD2 (5 bases each). CDR3 length: 15 amino acids. In germline, CDR1 is LNHNV, CDR2 YYDKDF (reference sequence). Trimming removed 1 base from V and 2 bases from J, with 10 bases in between. The CDR3 loop reads CATSRVGTLTDTQYF. CDR3 nucleotides: TGTGCCACCAGCAGAGTAGGGACCCTCACAGATACGCAGTATTTT.

This chain uses TRBV3-1 with TRBJ1-2; D not certain. Germline V lookup: CDR1 LGHDT, CDR2 YNNKEL (reference sequence). The CDR3 contains 13 residues. Trimming cost V 8 bases and J 4 bases, with 14 bases left between them. The CDR3 DNA reads TGTGCCAGCCGGGTCTGGAATGGCTATGGCTACACCTTC. Translating gives CASRVWNGYGYTF.

The sample holds a few counts of this clonotype. J is TRBJ2-5 and V is TRBV2, with a tentative D call TRBD2 (6 bases). Germline V CDR1 and CDR2: SNHLY, FYNNEI. The V gene lost 7 bases and the J gene lost 1 base, with 13 bases spanning the gap. This CDR3 region has 14 residues. The CDR3, as DNA: TGTGCCAGCAAGACGGGACTCCTCCAAGAGACCCAGTACTTC. Protein product: CASKTGLLQETQYF.